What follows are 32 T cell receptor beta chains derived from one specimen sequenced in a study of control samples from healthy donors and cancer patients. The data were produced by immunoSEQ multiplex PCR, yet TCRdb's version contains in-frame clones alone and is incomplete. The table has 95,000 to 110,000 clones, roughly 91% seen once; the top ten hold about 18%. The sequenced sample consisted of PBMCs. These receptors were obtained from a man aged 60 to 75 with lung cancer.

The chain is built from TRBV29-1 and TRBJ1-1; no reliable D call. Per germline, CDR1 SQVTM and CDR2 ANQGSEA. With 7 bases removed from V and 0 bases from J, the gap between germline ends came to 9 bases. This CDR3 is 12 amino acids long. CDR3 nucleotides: TGCAGCGCCCGACGGGTGAACACTGAAGCTTTCTTT. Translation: CSARRVNTEAFF.

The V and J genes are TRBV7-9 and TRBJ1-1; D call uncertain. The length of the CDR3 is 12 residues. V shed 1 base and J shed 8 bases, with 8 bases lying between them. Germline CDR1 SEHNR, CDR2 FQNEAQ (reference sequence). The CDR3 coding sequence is TGTGCCAGCAGCTTAGAAGTAGGGGAAGCTTTCTTT. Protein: CASSLEVGEAFF.

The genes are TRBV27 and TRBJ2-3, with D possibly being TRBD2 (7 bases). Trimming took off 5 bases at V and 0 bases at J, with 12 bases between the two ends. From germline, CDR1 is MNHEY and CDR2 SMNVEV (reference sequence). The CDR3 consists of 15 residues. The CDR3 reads CASSRGALSTDTQYF. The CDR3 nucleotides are TGTGCCAGCAGTCGGGGGGCACTTAGCACAGATACGCAGTATTTT.

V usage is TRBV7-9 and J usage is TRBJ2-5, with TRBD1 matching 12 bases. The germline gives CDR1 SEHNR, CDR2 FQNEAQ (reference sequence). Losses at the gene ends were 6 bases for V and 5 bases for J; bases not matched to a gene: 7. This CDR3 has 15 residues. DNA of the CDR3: TGTGCCAGCAGGTCCGGGGACAGGGGGCGGGAGACCCAGTACTTC. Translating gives CASRSGDRGRETQYF.

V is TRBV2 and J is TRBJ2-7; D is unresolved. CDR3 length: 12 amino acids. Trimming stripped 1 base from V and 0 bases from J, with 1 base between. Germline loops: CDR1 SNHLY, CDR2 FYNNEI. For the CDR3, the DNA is TGTGCCAGCAGTGAAGTCTCCTACGAGCAGTACGTC. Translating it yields CASSEVSYEQYV.

The CDR3: CASSELAGPDTQYF. Written as DNA, the CDR3 is TGTGCCAGCAGTGAACTTGCGGGCCCAGATACGCAGTATTTT. The chain recombines TRBV2 with TRBJ2-3, with D possibly TRBD2 on 5 matching bases. V shed 2 bases and J shed 4 bases, with 10 bases lying between them. This CDR3 is built from 14 residues. From germline, CDR1 is SNHLY and CDR2 FYNNEI.

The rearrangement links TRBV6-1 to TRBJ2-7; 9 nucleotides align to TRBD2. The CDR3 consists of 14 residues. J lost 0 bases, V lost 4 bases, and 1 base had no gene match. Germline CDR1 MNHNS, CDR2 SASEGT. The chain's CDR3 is CASSVAGASYEQYF. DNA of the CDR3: TGTGCCAGCAGTGTAGCGGGGGCCTCCTACGAGCAGTACTTC.

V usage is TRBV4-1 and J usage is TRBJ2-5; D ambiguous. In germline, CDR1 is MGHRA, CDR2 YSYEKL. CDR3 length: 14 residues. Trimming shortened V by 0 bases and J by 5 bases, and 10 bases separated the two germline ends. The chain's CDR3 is CASSQDSTRETQYF. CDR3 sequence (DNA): TGCGCCAGCAGCCAAGATTCCACCCGGGAGACCCAGTACTTC.

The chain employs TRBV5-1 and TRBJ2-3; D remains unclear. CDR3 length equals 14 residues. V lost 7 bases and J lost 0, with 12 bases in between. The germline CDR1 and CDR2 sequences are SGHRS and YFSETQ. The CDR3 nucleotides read TGCGCCAGCTGGAGCCTACTTAGCACAGATACGCAGTATTTT. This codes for CASWSLLSTDTQYF.

The CDR3 loop reads CASRDPGQGANYGYTF. CDR3 bases: TGCGCCAGCAGGGATCCGGGACAGGGAGCTAACTATGGCTACACCTTC. The chain has TRBV5-1 and TRBJ1-2; TRBD1 matches at 9 bases. This CDR3 comprises 16 residues. With V trimmed by 5 bases and J by 0 bases, 8 bases remained unmatched. Germline-derived CDR1 and CDR2 are SGHRS and YFSETQ.

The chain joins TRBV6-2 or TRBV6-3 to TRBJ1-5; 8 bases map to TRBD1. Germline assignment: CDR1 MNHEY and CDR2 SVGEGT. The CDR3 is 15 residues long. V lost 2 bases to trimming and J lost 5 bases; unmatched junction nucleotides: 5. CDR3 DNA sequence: TGTGCCAGCAGTTACCAGGGGGCCAGTTATCAGCCCCAGCATTTT. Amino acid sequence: CASSYQGASYQPQHF.

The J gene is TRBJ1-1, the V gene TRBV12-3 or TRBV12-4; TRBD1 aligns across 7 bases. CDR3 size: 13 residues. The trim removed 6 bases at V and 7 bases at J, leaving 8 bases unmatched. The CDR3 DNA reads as TGTGCCAGCAGACGAGGGGGCGGGCATGAAGCTTTCTTT. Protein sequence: CASRRGGGHEAFF.

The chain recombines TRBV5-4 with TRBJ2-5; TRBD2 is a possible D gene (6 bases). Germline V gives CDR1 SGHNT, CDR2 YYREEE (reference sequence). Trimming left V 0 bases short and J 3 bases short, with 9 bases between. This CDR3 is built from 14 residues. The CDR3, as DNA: TGTGCCAGCAGCTTGGACTTAGCGGAAGAGACCCAGTACTTC. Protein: CASSLDLAEETQYF.

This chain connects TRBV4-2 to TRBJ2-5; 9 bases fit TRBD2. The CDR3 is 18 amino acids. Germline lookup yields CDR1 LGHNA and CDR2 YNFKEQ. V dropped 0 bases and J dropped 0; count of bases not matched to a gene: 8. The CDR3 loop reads CASSQERATSGHQETQYF. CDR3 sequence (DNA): TGTGCCAGCAGCCAAGAAAGGGCGACTAGCGGACACCAAGAGACCCAGTACTTC.

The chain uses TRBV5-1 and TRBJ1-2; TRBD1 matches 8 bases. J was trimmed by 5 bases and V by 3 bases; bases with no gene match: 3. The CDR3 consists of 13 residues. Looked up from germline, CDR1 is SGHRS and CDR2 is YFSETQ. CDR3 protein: CASSSTGEYGYTF. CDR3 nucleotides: TGCGCCAGCAGCTCGACAGGGGAGTATGGCTACACCTTC.

CDR3 residues: CASSITTGDTEAFF. CDR3 sequence (DNA): TGTGCCAGCTCAATCACGACGGGGGACACTGAAGCTTTCTTT. The chain uses TRBV18 and TRBJ1-1, with D perhaps matching TRBD1 (5 bases). CDR3 length: 14 amino acids. Germline V gene data show CDR1 as KGHSH and CDR2 as LQKENI. The V and J ends lost 5 bases and 3 bases respectively, with 13 bases between them.

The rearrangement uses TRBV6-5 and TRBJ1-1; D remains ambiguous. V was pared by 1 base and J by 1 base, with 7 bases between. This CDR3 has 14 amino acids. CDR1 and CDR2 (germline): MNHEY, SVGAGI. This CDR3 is CASSYFQGNTEAFF. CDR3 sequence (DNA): TGTGCCAGCAGTTACTTTCAAGGGAACACTGAAGCTTTCTTT.

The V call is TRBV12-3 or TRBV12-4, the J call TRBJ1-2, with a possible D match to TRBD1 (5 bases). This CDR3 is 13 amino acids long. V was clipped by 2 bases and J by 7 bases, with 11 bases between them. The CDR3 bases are TGTGCCAGCAGTTTACAGGGATCGCCTGGCTACACCTTC. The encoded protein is CASSLQGSPGYTF.

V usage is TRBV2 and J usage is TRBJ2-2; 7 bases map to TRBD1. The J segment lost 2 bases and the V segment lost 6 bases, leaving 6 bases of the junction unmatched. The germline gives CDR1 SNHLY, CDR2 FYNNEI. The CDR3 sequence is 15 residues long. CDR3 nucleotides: TGTGCCAGCAGGGGGGACAGCTTCAACACCGGGGAGCTGTTTTTT. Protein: CASRGDSFNTGELFF.

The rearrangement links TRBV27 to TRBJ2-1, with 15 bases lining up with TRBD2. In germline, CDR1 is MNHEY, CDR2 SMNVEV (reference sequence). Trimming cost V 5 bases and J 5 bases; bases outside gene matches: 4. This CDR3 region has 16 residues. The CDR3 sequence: CASSLGTSGGNNEQFF. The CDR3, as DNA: TGTGCCAGCAGTCTCGGGACTAGCGGGGGGAACAATGAGCAGTTCTTC.

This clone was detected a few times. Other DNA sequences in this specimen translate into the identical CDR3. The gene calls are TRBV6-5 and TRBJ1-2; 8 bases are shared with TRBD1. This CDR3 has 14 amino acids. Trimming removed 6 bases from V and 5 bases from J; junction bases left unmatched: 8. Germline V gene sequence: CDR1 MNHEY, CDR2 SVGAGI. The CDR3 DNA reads TGTGCCAGCAGCCGGGACAGGTCAGGATATGGCTACACCTTC. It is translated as CASSRDRSGYGYTF.

For the CDR3, the DNA is TGCGCCAGCAGTGGAGCGGGGGGGAACACTGAAGCTTTCTTT. This gives the protein CASSGAGGNTEAFF. The chain joins TRBV10-2 to TRBJ1-1, with a tentative D call TRBD1 (5 bases). CDR3 length: 14 amino acids. V lost 4 bases to trimming and J lost 1 base, with 10 bases between them. CDR1 and CDR2 (germline): WSHSY, SAAADI.

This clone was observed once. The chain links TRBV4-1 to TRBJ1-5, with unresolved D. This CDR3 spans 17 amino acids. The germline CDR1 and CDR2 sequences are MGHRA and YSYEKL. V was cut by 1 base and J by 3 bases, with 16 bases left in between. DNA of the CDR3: TGCGCCAGCAGCCAAGCTAAGCCCCCCCTGTTCAATCAGCCCCAGCATTTT. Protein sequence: CASSQAKPPLFNQPQHF.

In DNA form, the CDR3 reads TGTGCCAGCAGCGTAGGTGTCTTCTCCTACGAGCAGTACGTC. Translated, it gives CASSVGVFSYEQYV. The gene calls are TRBV9 and TRBJ2-7; D is unresolved. Germline-derived CDR1 and CDR2 are SGDLS and YYNGEE. V lost 0 bases and J lost 0, with 7 bases in between. This CDR3 comprises 14 residues.

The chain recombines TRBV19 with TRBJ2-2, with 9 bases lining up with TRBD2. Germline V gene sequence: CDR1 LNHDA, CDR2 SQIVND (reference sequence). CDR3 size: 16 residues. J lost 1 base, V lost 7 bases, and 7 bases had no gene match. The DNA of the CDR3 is TGTGCCAGTAAGGTAGCGGGGGCCGAGAACACCGGGGAGCTGTTTTTT. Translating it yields CASKVAGAENTGELFF.

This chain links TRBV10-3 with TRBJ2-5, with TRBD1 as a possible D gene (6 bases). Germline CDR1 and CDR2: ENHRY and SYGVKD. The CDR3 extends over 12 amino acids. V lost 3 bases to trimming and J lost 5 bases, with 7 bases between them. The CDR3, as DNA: TGTGCCATCAGTGAAAGGGGGGAGACCCAGTACTTC. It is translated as CAISERGETQYF.

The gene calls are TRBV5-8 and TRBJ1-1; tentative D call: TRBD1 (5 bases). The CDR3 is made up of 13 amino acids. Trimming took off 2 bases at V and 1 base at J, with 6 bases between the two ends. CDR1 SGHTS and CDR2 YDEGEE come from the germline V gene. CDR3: CASSFTGNTEAFF. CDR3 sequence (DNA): TGTGCCAGCAGCTTTACAGGGAACACTGAAGCTTTCTTT. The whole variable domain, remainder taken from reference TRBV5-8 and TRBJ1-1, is EAGVTQSPTHLIKTRGQQATLRCSPISGHTSVYWYQQALGLGLQFLLWYDEGEERNRGNFPPRFSGRQFPNYSSELNVNALELEDSALYLCASSFTGNTEAFFGQGTRLTVV.

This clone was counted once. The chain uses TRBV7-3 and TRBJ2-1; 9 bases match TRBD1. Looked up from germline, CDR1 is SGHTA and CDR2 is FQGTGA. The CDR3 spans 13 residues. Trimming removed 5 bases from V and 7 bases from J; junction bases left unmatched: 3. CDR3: CASSTTGGNEQFF. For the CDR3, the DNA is TGTGCCAGCAGCACGACAGGGGGGAATGAGCAGTTCTTC.

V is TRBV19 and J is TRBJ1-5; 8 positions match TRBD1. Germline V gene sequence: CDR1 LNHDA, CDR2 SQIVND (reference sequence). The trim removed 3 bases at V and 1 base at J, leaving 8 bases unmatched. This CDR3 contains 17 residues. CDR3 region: CASSIGGQGRSNQPQHF. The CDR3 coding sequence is TGTGCCAGTAGTATCGGAGGACAGGGACGGAGCAATCAGCCCCAGCATTTT.

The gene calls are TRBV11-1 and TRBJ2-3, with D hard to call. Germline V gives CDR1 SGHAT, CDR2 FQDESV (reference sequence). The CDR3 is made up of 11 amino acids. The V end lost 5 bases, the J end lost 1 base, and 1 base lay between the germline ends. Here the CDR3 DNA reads TGTGCCAGCAGCCGCACAGATACGCAGTATTTT. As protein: CASSRTDTQYF.

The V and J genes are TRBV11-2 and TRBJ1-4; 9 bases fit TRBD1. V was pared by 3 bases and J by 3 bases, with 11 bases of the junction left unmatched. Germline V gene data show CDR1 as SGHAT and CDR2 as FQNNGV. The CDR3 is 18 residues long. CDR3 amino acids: CASSLGRGQGGPNEKLFF. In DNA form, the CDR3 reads TGTGCCAGCAGCTTGGGCCGGGGACAGGGAGGCCCTAATGAAAAACTGTTTTTT.

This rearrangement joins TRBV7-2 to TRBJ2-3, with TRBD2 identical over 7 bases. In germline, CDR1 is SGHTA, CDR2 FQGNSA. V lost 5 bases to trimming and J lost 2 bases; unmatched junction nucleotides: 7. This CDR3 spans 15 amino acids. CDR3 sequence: CASSVPGLPTDTQYF. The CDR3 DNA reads TGTGCCAGCAGCGTCCCGGGACTACCCACAGATACGCAGTATTTT.